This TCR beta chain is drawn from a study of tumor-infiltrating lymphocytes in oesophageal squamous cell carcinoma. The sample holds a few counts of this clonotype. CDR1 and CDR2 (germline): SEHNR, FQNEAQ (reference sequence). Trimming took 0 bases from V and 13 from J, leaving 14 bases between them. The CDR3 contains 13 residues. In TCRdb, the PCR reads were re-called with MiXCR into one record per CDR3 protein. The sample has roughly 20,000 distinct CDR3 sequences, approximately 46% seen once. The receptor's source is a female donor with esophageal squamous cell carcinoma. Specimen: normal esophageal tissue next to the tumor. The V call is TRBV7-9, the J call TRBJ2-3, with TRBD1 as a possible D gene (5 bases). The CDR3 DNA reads TGTGCCAGCAGCTTAGCTGGGGCTAGTCAGGAGTATTTT. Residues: CASSLAGASQEYF.